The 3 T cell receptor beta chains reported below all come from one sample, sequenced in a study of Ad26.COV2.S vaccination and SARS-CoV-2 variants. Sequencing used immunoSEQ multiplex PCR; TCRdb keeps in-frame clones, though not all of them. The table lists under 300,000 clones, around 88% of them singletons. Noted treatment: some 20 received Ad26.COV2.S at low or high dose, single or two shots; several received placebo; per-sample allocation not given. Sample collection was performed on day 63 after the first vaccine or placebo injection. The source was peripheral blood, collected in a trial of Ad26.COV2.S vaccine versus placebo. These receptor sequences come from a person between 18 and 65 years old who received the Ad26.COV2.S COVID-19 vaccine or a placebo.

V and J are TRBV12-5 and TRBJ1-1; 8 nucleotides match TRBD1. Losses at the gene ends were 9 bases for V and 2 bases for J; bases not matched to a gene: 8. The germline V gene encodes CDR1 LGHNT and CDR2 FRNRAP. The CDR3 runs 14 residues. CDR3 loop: CASLRTGLNTEAFF. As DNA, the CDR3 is TGTGCTAGCCTAAGGACAGGGTTAAACACTGAAGCTTTCTTT.

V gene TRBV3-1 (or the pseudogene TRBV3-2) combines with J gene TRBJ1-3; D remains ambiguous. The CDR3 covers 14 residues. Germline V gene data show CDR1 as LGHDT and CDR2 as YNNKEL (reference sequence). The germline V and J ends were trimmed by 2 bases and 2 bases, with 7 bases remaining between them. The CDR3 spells CASSQHGPGNTIYF. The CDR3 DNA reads TGTGCCAGCAGCCAACATGGACCTGGAAACACCATATATTTT.

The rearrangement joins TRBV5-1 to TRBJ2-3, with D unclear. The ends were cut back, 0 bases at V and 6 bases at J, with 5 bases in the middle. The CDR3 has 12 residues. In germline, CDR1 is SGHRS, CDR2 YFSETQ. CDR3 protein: CASSLGQDTQYF. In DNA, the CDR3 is TGCGCCAGCAGCTTGGGCCAGGATACGCAGTATTTT.